This entry features one T cell receptor beta chain sequence. Per germline, CDR1 SGHRS and CDR2 YFSETQ. The CDR3 runs 16 residues. J lost 2 bases, V lost 0 bases, and 4 bases had no gene match. The data stem from a study of response to subunit inactivated influenza vaccine. TCRdb ran MiXCR on the RT-PCR reads and lists one entry per CDR3 protein. This sample has about 780,000 distinct CDR3 sequences, with approximately 18% found just once. This sequence joins TRBV5-1 and TRBJ2-2; 7 positions agree with TRBD2. This TCR was recovered from a man aged 50 or older who received an inactivated influenza vaccine. Specimen: PBMCs from blood, collected around 5 days after vaccination. The CDR3 sequence is CASSLAPSGNTGELFF. Here the CDR3 DNA reads TGCGCCAGCAGCTTGGCCCCTAGCGGAAACACCGGGGAGCTGTTTTTT.